The T cell receptor (beta chain) described here comes from a study of T cells in localized non-small cell lung cancer. Points from the study as a whole: Tumor samples were not multi-region, leaving intratumor heterogeneity unexcluded. The appearance of a median around 57 of the top 100 tumor clones was seen in adjacent lung. The study linked higher blood T cell density to longer overall survival. Uninvolved adjacent lung showed peak T cell clonality, exceeding tumor.

The CDR3 has 14 amino acids. Per germline, CDR1 MNHNS and CDR2 SASEGT. V lost 2 bases, J lost 3 bases, and 11 bases lay in between. A word on this clone: The antigen is unknown.

Clones were sequenced by immunoSEQ multiplex PCR, and TCRdb holds only the in-frame ones, with some missing. The sample yields approximately 52,000 clones, approximately 80% seen once. The sample here was peripheral blood, taken before any cancer treatment. This chain joins TRBV6-1 and TRBJ2-7; unclear D gene. The TCR was taken from a man between 40 and 69 years old with stage I squamous cell lung carcinoma. The CDR3: CASSEKPQYYEQYF. CDR3 DNA: TGTGCCAGCAGTGAAAAGCCCCAGTACTACGAGCAGTACTTC.